The 17 T cell receptor beta chains in this list originate from one sample, sequenced in a study of cytomegalovirus exposure and HLA in healthy donors. Researchers ran the PCR with 60 Vbeta and 13 Jbeta primers. The method was immunoSEQ multiplex PCR; TCRdb's version includes in-frame clones alone and lacks a portion of them. This sample has some 160,000 clones, with about 86% found just once. The sequenced material came from PBMCs. Source of these receptors: a woman in her late teens or twenties in good health and CMV-seronegative.

The genes are TRBV28 and TRBJ1-2; weak D call: TRBD1 (5 bases). The CDR3 has 16 amino acids. CDR1 MDHEN and CDR2 SYDVKM come from the germline V gene. Trimming took off 8 bases at V and 3 bases at J, with 22 bases between the two ends. The CDR3 DNA sequence: TGTGCCAGCGCCTCCGCGGGGGAAAAGGGATACTATGGCTACACCTTC. It translates to CASASAGEKGYYGYTF.

The genes are TRBV7-9 and TRBJ1-1, with a weak D call TRBD1 (6 bases). CDR1 is SEHNR, CDR2 FQNEAQ, per germline (reference sequence). The CDR3 is made up of 13 amino acids. Trimming cost V 2 bases and J 5 bases, with 9 bases left between them. In DNA, the CDR3 is TGTGCCAGCAGCTTACTACAGGGTACTGAAGCTTTCTTT. Translation gives CASSLLQGTEAFF.

The chain employs TRBV27 and TRBJ1-2; D possibly corresponds to TRBD1 (5 bases). The CDR3 is 16 amino acids. Germline V lookup: CDR1 MNHEY, CDR2 SMNVEV (reference sequence). V lost 6 bases to trimming and J lost 7 bases, with 24 bases between them. The CDR3 coding sequence is TGTGCCAGCAGCCTTACTTCATCCCAGGGTGGCGGTGGCTACACCTTC. Translated: CASSLTSSQGGGGYTF.

The chain links TRBV11-3 to TRBJ2-1, with 7 nucleotides matching TRBD2. Germline V gives CDR1 SGHNT, CDR2 YENEEA. V lost 6 bases, J lost 6 bases, and 5 bases stayed unmatched. This CDR3 has 13 residues. The CDR3 coding sequence is TGTGCCAGCAGGTCGAGGACTAGCAATGAGCAGTTCTTC. Protein product: CASRSRTSNEQFF.

V usage is TRBV10-1 and J usage is TRBJ2-7, with TRBD1 matching over 8 bases. The trim removed 6 bases at V and 1 base at J, leaving 5 bases unmatched. The CDR3 contains 14 residues. Germline CDR1 reads WNHNN; CDR2 reads SYGVQD (reference sequence). The CDR3 sequence: CASSKDRGSYEQYF. The CDR3 coding sequence is TGCGCCAGCAGCAAAGACAGGGGTTCCTACGAGCAGTACTTC.

The rearrangement uses TRBV2 and TRBJ1-5; D is unresolved. V lost 8 bases, J lost 5 bases, and 13 bases lay in between. Germline lookup yields CDR1 SNHLY and CDR2 FYNNEI. The CDR3 is 13 amino acids. The CDR3 sequence is CASSRESHQPQHF. CDR3 coding DNA: TGTGCCAGCTCTCGGGAGAGCCATCAGCCCCAGCATTTT.

This clone appeared a single time. The rearrangement uses TRBV19 and TRBJ2-5, with D unclear. The CDR3 extends over 14 amino acids. The V and J ends lost 0 bases and 4 bases respectively, with 9 bases between them. Germline values: CDR1 LNHDA, CDR2 SQIVND (reference sequence). This CDR3 reads CASSIDREAETQYF. CDR3 coding DNA: TGTGCCAGTAGTATAGATCGCGAAGCAGAGACCCAGTACTTC.

The chain links TRBV28 to TRBJ2-4; D perhaps matches TRBD2 (6 bases). CDR3 length equals 15 residues. Germline assignment: CDR1 MDHEN and CDR2 SYDVKM. Trimming shortened V by 6 bases and J by 3 bases, and 15 bases separated the two germline ends. The CDR3 protein is CASRGGALGKNIQYF. As DNA, the CDR3 is TGTGCCAGCAGGGGGGGAGCCCTGGGCAAAAACATTCAGTACTTC.

The CDR3 reads CASSTTLDRGRYGYTF. Here the CDR3 DNA reads TGTGCCAGTAGTACCACCCTAGACAGGGGAAGATATGGCTACACCTTC. The chain uses TRBV19 and TRBJ1-2, with 8 bases that match TRBD1. Germline CDR1 LNHDA, CDR2 SQIVND (reference sequence). The CDR3 is 16 amino acids. V lost 4 bases and J lost 5; bases outside the gene matches: 12.

The chain has TRBV5-8 and TRBJ2-7, with D possibly TRBD2 on 6 matching bases. Germline CDR1 is SGHTS and CDR2 is YDEGEE. This CDR3 comprises 15 residues. The V gene lost 3 bases and the J gene lost 4 bases, with 17 bases spanning the gap. The CDR3 nucleotides read TGTGCCAGCAGCTCTAACCCGGGACTTCAATACGAGCAGTACTTC. Protein product: CASSSNPGLQYEQYF.

The rearrangement uses TRBV27 and TRBJ2-2; 9 bases agree with TRBD1. Per the germline V gene, CDR1 is MNHEY and CDR2 is SMNVEV (reference sequence). This CDR3 contains 15 residues. Trimming removed 8 bases from V and 2 bases from J; junction bases left unmatched: 6. For the CDR3, the DNA is TGTGCCAGCCGAGGGACAGGGAGTAACACCGGGGAGCTGTTTTTT. It specifies CASRGTGSNTGELFF.

The CDR3 DNA reads as TGTGCCAGCAGTTATCTGTTGACAGGGAAAGCGAATACGCAGTATTTT. It encodes CASSYLLTGKANTQYF. The chain has TRBV6-6 and TRBJ2-3; 7 bases map to TRBD1. This CDR3 contains 16 residues. Trimming at V came to 3 bases and at J to 7 bases, leaving 13 bases not matched to a gene. Germline CDR1 and CDR2: MNHNY and SVGAGI (reference sequence).

The genes are TRBV11-3 and TRBJ2-3, with D uncertain. Trimming cost V 1 base and J 0 bases, with 8 bases left between them. The CDR3 runs to 15 residues. From germline, CDR1 is SGHNT and CDR2 YENEEA. The CDR3 region is CASSLGLSSTDTQYF. CDR3 in DNA: TGTGCCAGCAGCTTAGGGCTCTCGAGCACAGATACGCAGTATTTT.

CDR3 region: CASSPRQGRETEAFF. CDR3 DNA sequence: TGTGCCAGCAGTCCCCGACAGGGGCGGGAAACTGAAGCTTTCTTT. The V call is TRBV6-6, the J call TRBJ1-1; TRBD1 matches at 8 bases. In germline, CDR1 is MNHNY, CDR2 SVGAGI (reference sequence). J was trimmed by 5 bases and V by 5 bases; bases with no gene match: 10. This CDR3 has 15 amino acids.

This chain connects TRBV5-4 to TRBJ1-5, with D possibly being TRBD1 (5 bases). The V gene's germline CDR1 is SGHNT and CDR2 YYREEE (reference sequence). The V and J ends lost 7 bases and 0 bases respectively, with 8 bases between them. This CDR3 has 13 amino acids. Written as DNA, the CDR3 is TGTGCCAGCTCGGACAATAGCAATCAGCCCCAGCATTTT. Its protein product is CASSDNSNQPQHF.

The genes are TRBV7-9 and TRBJ1-2, with TRBD1 matching 12 bases. Germline CDR1 and CDR2: SEHNR and FQNEAQ (reference sequence). The ends lost 4 bases at V and 4 bases at J; junction bases unmatched: 7. CDR3 length: 16 amino acids. The CDR3 loop reads CASSSGQGALFYGYTF. CDR3 bases: TGTGCCAGCAGCTCGGGACAGGGGGCTTTGTTCTATGGCTACACCTTC.

The J gene is TRBJ1-2, the V gene TRBV6-5; no reliable D call. The CDR3 spans 14 residues. Germline V gives CDR1 MNHEY, CDR2 SVGAGI. With 0 bases removed from V and 5 bases from J, the gap between germline ends came to 10 bases. The CDR3 spells CASSYSTTSYGYTF. CDR3 DNA: TGTGCCAGCAGTTACTCGACTACGAGTTATGGCTACACCTTC.